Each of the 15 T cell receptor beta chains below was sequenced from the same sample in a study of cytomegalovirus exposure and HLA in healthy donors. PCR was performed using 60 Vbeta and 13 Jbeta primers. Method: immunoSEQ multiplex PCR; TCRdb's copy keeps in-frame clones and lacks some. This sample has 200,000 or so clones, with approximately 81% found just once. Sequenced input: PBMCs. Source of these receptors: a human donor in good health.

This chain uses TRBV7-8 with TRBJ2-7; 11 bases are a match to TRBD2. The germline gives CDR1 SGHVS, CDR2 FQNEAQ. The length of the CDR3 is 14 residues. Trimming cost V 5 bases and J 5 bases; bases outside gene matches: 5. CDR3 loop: CASSVSGREDEQYF. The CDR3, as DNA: TGTGCCAGCAGCGTTAGCGGGAGGGAAGACGAGCAGTACTTC.

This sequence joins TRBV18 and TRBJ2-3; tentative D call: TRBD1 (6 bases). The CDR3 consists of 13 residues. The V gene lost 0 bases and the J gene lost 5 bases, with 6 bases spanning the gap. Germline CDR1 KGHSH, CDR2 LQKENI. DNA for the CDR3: TGTGCCAGCTCACCACCGGGACAAGATACGCAGTATTTT. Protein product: CASSPPGQDTQYF.

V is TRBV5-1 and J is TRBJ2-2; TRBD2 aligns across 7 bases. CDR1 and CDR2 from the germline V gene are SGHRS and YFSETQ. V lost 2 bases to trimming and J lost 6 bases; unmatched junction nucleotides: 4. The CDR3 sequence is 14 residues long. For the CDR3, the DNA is TGCGCCAGCAGCTTTGGCGGGAGCGCCGGGGAGCTGTTTTTT. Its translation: CASSFGGSAGELFF.

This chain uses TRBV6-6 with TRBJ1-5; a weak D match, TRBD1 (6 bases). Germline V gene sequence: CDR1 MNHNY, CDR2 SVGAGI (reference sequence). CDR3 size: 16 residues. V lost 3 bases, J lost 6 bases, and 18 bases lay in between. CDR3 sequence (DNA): TGTGCCAGCAGTTATTATTTGAAGGACAGCCTTCAGCCCCAGCATTTT. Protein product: CASSYYLKDSLQPQHF.

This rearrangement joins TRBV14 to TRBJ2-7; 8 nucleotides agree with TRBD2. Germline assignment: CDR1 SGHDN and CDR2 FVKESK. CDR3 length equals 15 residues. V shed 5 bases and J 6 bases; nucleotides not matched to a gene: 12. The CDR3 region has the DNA TGTGCCAGCAGCTTTACCGGGACTAGTATGACCGAGCAGTACTTC. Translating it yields CASSFTGTSMTEQYF.

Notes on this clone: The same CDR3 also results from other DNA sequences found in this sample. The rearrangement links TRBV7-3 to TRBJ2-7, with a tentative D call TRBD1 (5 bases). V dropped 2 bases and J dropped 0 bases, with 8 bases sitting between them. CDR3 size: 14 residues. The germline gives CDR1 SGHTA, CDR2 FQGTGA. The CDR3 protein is CASSLQTGSYEQYF. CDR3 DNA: TGTGCCAGCAGCTTACAAACAGGCTCCTACGAGCAGTACTTC. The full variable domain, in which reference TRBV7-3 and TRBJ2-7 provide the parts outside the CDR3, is GAGVSQTPSNKVTEKGKYVELRCDPISGHTALYWYRQSLGQGPEFLIYFQGTGAADDSGLPNDRFFAVRPEGSVSTLKIQRTERGDSAVYLCASSLQTGSYEQYFGPGTRLTVT.

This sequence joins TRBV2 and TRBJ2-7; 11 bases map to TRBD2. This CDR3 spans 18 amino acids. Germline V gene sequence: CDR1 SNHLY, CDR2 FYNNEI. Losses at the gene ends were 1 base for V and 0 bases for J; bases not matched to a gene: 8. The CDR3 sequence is CASSEVRGTSGSSYEQYF. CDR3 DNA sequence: TGTGCCAGCAGTGAAGTCAGAGGGACTAGCGGAAGCTCCTACGAGCAGTACTTC.

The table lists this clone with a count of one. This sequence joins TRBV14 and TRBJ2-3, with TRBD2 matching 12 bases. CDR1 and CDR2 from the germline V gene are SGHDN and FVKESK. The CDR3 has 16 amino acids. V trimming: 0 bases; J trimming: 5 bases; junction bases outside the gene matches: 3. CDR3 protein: CASSQDTLAGGDTQYF. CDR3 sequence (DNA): TGTGCCAGCAGCCAAGATACACTAGCGGGAGGAGATACGCAGTATTTT.

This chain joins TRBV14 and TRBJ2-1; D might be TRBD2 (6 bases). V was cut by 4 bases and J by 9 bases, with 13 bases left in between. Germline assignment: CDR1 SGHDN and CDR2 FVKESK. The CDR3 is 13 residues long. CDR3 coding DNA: TGTGCCAGCAGCCCTTTGGAGGGCACTGAGCAGTTCTTC. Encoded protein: CASSPLEGTEQFF.

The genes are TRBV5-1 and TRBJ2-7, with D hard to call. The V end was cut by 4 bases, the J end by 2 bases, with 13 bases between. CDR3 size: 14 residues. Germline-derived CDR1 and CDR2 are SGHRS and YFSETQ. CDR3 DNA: TGCGCCAGCAGCCCCAGTCTCCCACCCTACGAGCAGTACTTC. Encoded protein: CASSPSLPPYEQYF.

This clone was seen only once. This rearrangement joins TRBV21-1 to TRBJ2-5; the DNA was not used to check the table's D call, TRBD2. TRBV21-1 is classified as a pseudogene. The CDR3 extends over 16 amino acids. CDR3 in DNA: TGTGCCAGCAGCAAAGGTTTTTGTAGAAACCAAGAGACCCAGTACTTC. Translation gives CASSKGFCRNQETQYF.

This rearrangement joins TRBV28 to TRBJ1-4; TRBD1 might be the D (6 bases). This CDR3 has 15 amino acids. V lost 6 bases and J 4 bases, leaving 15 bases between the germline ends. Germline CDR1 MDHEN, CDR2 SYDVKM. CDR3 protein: CASRPTGRDNEKLFF. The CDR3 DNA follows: TGTGCCAGCAGGCCTACAGGGAGGGATAATGAAAAACTGTTTTTT.

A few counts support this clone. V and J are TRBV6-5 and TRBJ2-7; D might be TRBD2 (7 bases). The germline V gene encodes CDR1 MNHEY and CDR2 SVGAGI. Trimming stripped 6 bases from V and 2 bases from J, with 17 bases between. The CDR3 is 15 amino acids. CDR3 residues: CASRPRGAGPYEQYF. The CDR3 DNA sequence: TGTGCCAGCAGGCCCCGGGGGGCGGGCCCCTACGAGCAGTACTTC.

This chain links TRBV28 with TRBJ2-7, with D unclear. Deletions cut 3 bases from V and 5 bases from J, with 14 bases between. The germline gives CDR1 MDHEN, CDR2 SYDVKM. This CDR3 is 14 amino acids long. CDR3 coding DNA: TGTGCCAGCAGTTTCTTCGGCAGGTGGAACGAGCAGTACTTC. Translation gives CASSFFGRWNEQYF.

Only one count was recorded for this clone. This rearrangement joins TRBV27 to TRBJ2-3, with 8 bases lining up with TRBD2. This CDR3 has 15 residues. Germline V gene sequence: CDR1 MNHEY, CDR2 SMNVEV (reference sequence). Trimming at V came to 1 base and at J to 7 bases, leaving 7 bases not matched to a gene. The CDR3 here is CASSLYGGGTHTQYF. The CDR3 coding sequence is TGTGCCAGCAGTTTATACGGGGGGGGCACGCATACGCAGTATTTT.